Listed below are T cell receptor beta chains from one sample, sequenced in a study of human T cells and chemical hapten exposure. In TCRdb, the 5' RACE reads were re-called with MiXCR into one record per CDR3 protein. The sample carries about 140,000 distinct CDR3 sequences, 3.5% to 5% recorded once. These TCRs come from a female donor in good health. Both conserved end residues are part of each CDR3. The D gene is left open where the match is weak. The size field is filled for only some rows; it gives once, few, many or a size class.

CDR3 DNA	CDR3 protein	D gene	clone size	V gene	J gene
TGTGCCAGCAGCCAAGGGGACAGGGGGTTGAAAATCCCTGGGGCTTTCTTT	CASSQGDRGLKIPGAFF	TRBD1	many	TRBV4-2	TRBJ1-1
TGTGCCAGCAGTCTACCGGGGACAGGGAACACTGAAGCTTTCTTT	CASSLPGTGNTEAFF	TRBD1	many	TRBV28	TRBJ1-1
TGTGCCAGCAGCGCAGAATATCTTACAGGGGGCACGGAAGAGTTTAGGTCCTACGAGCAGTACTTC	CASSAEYLTGGTEEFRSYEQYF	TRBD1	many	TRBV13	TRBJ2-7
TGTGCCATCAGTGACGCATTTGCCGACGAGCAGTACTTC	CAISDAFADEQYF	.	few	TRBV10-3	TRBJ2-7
TGCGCCAGCAGCTACCGCACAGATACGCAGTATTTT	CASSYRTDTQYF	.	many	TRBV5-1	TRBJ2-3
TGTGCCAGCAGTTACCTGGGACTCCGCTCCTACAATGAGCAGTTCTTC	CASSYLGLRSYNEQFF	.	.	TRBV6-5	TRBJ2-1
TGTGCCAGCAGCCGCATTGGGTCCGATACGCAGTATTTT	CASSRIGSDTQYF	.	many	TRBV14	TRBJ2-3
TGCAGCGCCCACCGCGAGGACACCGGGGAGCTGTTTTTT	CSAHREDTGELFF	.	few	TRBV29-1	TRBJ2-2
TGTGCCAGCAGTCAGACTAGCGGCCGGTCCTACGAGCAGTACTTC	CASSQTSGRSYEQYF	TRBD2	.	TRBV28	TRBJ2-7
TGTGCCAGCAGCCGCAGCCCGGCTTTCTTT	CASSRSPAFF	.	many	TRBV7-2	TRBJ1-1
TGCGCCAGCAGCCAAGAGTGGGGCAGAGACACTGAAGCTTTCTTT	CASSQEWGRDTEAFF	.	many	TRBV4-3	TRBJ1-1
TGTGCCAGCAGGGAGACTAGCGGGGCGTACAATGAGCAGTTCTTC	CASRETSGAYNEQFF	TRBD2	many	TRBV6-6	TRBJ2-1
TGTGCCAGCGGAGGATCCGGGACACCGAACACTGAAGCTTTCTTT	CASGGSGTPNTEAFF	.	many	TRBV7-2	TRBJ1-1
TGTGCCAGCAGCATTTCAGGGACCTCCGACGAGCAGTACTTC	CASSISGTSDEQYF	.	.	TRBV9	TRBJ2-7
TGCGCCAGCAGCTTGGAGGTGGAAGGCCGTACGCAGTATTTT	CASSLEVEGRTQYF	.	many	TRBV5-1	TRBJ2-3
TGTGCCAGCAGCGTAGGGGGGAGGCCCTCCTCTGGAAACACCATATATTTT	CASSVGGRPSSGNTIYF	.	few	TRBV9	TRBJ1-3
TGCAGTGCTGGTCGTGGACAGTCTAATTCACCCCTCCACTTT	CSAGRGQSNSPLHF	.	many	TRBV20-1	TRBJ1-6
TGTGCCAGCAGCTCCCCGGGACACTCGATCTCCTACAATGAGCAGTTCTTC	CASSSPGHSISYNEQFF	.	many	TRBV7-9	TRBJ2-1
TGTGCCATCAGTGAACCGGAAGAGGGATTCACAGATACGCAGTATTTT	CAISEPEEGFTDTQYF	.	many	TRBV10-3	TRBJ2-3
TGTGCCAGCAGTTACACGAGGGGGGGGAGTGGCTACACCTTC	CASSYTRGGSGYTF	.	few	TRBV6-5	TRBJ1-2
TGTGCCAGCAGCTCGTACCTAACGGAGCCCCAGCATTTT	CASSSYLTEPQHF	.	many	TRBV5-6	TRBJ1-5
TGTGCCAGCTCACCGGACTCTGGGGCCAACGTCCTGACTTTC	CASSPDSGANVLTF	.	many	TRBV18	TRBJ2-6
TGTGCCAGCAGCTTAGTTCCTAGCGGGGGGGCTTCGGATACGCAGTATTTT	CASSLVPSGGASDTQYF	TRBD2	many	TRBV7-2	TRBJ2-3
TGCGCCAGCAGCCCGGCTGATGGGGGGCTAAACGGGGAGCTGTTTTTT	CASSPADGGLNGELFF	.	many	TRBV4-1	TRBJ2-2
TGCGCCAGCAGCTTGGTACAGGGTACCTATAATTCACCCCTCCACTTT	CASSLVQGTYNSPLHF	.	many	TRBV5-1	TRBJ1-6
TGCAGTGCTAGAGACAGGGCTGGGGCCAACGTCCTGACTTTC	CSARDRAGANVLTF	.	many	TRBV20-1	TRBJ2-6
TGCGCCAGCAGTTACAACAGGGCCTTCAAAAACATTCAGTACTTC	CASSYNRAFKNIQYF	.	many	TRBV23-1	TRBJ2-4
TGTGCCAGCAGCTACATGCTGGAGGATACGCAGTATTTT	CASSYMLEDTQYF	.	many	TRBV11-2	TRBJ2-3
TGTGCCAGCGCAGGGACAGGGACAATCTCCTACAATGAGCAGTTCTTC	CASAGTGTISYNEQFF	TRBD1	many	TRBV28	TRBJ2-1
TGTGCCAGCAGCCGATGTCGACCGATCAATCAGCCCCAGCATTTT	CASSRCRPINQPQHF	.	many	TRBV21-1	TRBJ1-5
TGTGCCAGCAGCGTGGGGCCGTTCAATCAGCCCCAGCATTTT	CASSVGPFNQPQHF	.	many	TRBV9	TRBJ1-5
TGTGCCAGCAGTTTGACCGACAGGCTGAACACTGAAGCTTTCTTT	CASSLTDRLNTEAFF	.	many	TRBV28	TRBJ1-1
TGTGCTAGTGGTTTGGTCCTAGGGACTAGCGGGGGGGATAACACAGATACGCAGTATTTT	CASGLVLGTSGGDNTDTQYF	TRBD2	many	TRBV12-5	TRBJ2-3
TGTGCCAGCAGCCCGAGGGCGTCTGAGCAGTTCTTC	CASSPRASEQFF	.	many	TRBV9	TRBJ2-1
TGTGCCAGCTCACCCCGGACAGGTCTCCGGAATGAGCAGTTCTTC	CASSPRTGLRNEQFF	TRBD1	many	TRBV18	TRBJ2-1
TGTGCCAGCAGCCAAGATATTGGTGCCCCTTACGAGCAGTACTTC	CASSQDIGAPYEQYF	.	many	TRBV3-1	TRBJ2-7
TGTGCCAGCAGCTCCCGGCGGGGGACGCGGACTGAAGCTTTCTTT	CASSSRRGTRTEAFF	.	many	TRBV7-6	TRBJ1-1
TGTGCCAGCAGCTTAAGTCAGATCTTAAGCGGGACTAGCATTAGCAAAAACATTCAGTACTTC	CASSLSQILSGTSISKNIQYF	TRBD2	many	TRBV7-2	TRBJ2-4
TGTGCCAGCTCACTCAGCCAAGGGCGCTATGGCTACACCTTC	CASSLSQGRYGYTF	.	many	TRBV18	TRBJ1-2
TGTGCCAGCGCGATAATAGCGGGTACAGATACGCAGTATTTT	CASAIIAGTDTQYF	TRBD2	many	TRBV7-2	TRBJ2-3
TGTGCCAGCAGCCCTGCGGGCACAGGCCGGTCATATTCACCCCTCCACTTT	CASSPAGTGRSYSPLHF	.	few	TRBV21-1	TRBJ1-6
TGTGCCAGCAGCCGGCCCCGGGCGGGGGATGACGGTGGCTACACCTTC	CASSRPRAGDDGGYTF	.	many	TRBV6-6	TRBJ1-2
TGTGCCAGCAGCTTAAGGCTAGCGGGGGATTTATCCCACGAGCAGTACTTC	CASSLRLAGDLSHEQYF	TRBD2	.	TRBV7-9	TRBJ2-7
TGTGCCAGCAGCCCTCGGACTAGCGGGGTCGCAGATACGCAGTATTTT	CASSPRTSGVADTQYF	TRBD2	many	TRBV9	TRBJ2-3
TGTGCCAGCAGGGAAGCGGGACAGGGGCTCGCCCAGCCCCAGCATTTT	CASREAGQGLAQPQHF	TRBD1	many	TRBV27	TRBJ1-5
TGTGCCAGTTCTAGGAATTCACCGGGGGGATACTTC	CASSRNSPGGYF	TRBD2	many	TRBV2	TRBJ2-7
TGTGCCAGCAGCATCAGACAGGGAAGAAACACCATATATTTT	CASSIRQGRNTIYF	TRBD1	.	TRBV13	TRBJ1-3
TGTGCCAGCAGTGAATTTGGGATTAATACGCAGTATTTT	CASSEFGINTQYF	.	few	TRBV6-1	TRBJ2-3
TGTGCCAGCAGCTTGGTGGGATTCTCTAACGATGAGCAGTTCTTC	CASSLVGFSNDEQFF	.	many	TRBV5-4	TRBJ2-1
TGTGCCAGCAGTGAAGGGGAGTTCTCCACAGATACGCAGTATTTT	CASSEGEFSTDTQYF	.	many	TRBV6-1	TRBJ2-3
TGTGCCAGCAGCCCAAGAGTGCGGGGGGGCACAGATACGCAGTATTTT	CASSPRVRGGTDTQYF	.	many	TRBV21-1	TRBJ2-3
TGTGCCAGCAGTTCCGAACTAGCGGGGTTTAACACAGATACGCAGTATTTT	CASSSELAGFNTDTQYF	TRBD2	many	TRBV28	TRBJ2-3
TGTGCCAGCAGCGCCACTAGCGGGGGGGCCTTGGGGTTACACGGTGAGCAGTTCTTC	CASSATSGGALGLHGEQFF	TRBD2	many	TRBV12-3/TRBV12-4	TRBJ2-1
TGTGCCAGCAGCGTTACAGGGGTTAGGCGAAATAATGAAAAACTGTTTTTT	CASSVTGVRRNNEKLFF	TRBD1	many	TRBV9	TRBJ1-4
TGCAGTGCTAGAGTTGACACCCACCTTAATGAAAAACTGTTTTTT	CSARVDTHLNEKLFF	.	many	TRBV20-1	TRBJ1-4